This TCR beta chain was profiled in a study of control samples from healthy donors and cancer patients (dated by TCRdb to 2020 to 2022). The library was prepared using the immunoSEQ multiplex PCR assay. The table was pulled from immuneACCESS by TCRdb, which kept in-frame rearrangements only. Such tables lose some clones; where checked, under half of the loss comes from unresolved V genes, and the rest has no known cause. For this sample the table gives 70,000 to 85,000 clones, of which more than 65% were detected only once. About 9.9% of the sample is in the top ten clones. The CDR3 measures 15 amino acids from cysteine to phenylalanine. Only the CDR3 DNA stays, 45 bases, in frame from base 1. Per the germline V gene, SGHRS is the CDR1 and YFSETQ is the CDR2. V and J are trimmed by 6 bases and 6 bases, and the gene matches miss 14 bases of the junction. In the case of this clone: No cognate antigen has been identified for it. No much larger clone exists at a distance of one base, and base qualities are not known.

The chain uses TRBV5-1 and TRBJ2-7, and 8 junction bases match TRBD1. The origin of this receptor is a man aged 60-69 years with head and neck cancer. The source material was PBMCs. The nucleotides are TGCGCCAGCAAGCGTGATCCGGGACAGGAGGGCGAGCAGTACTTC. It codes for CASKRDPGQEGEQYF.